These T cell receptor beta chains were read from a single sample in a study of blood T cell repertoires in COVID-19. Data came from immunoSEQ multiplex PCR; TCRdb stores just in-frame clones and leaves some out. This sample carries 46,000 or so clones, more than 90% of them seen once, and the ten largest clones take roughly 19%. Material for sequencing was peripheral blood. The receptors derive from a man in his 70s with active COVID-19. CDR3s include the opening cysteine and the closing phenylalanine or tryptophan. D genes are given only for firm matches. Clone size is shown for a subset of rows, as once, few, many or a class of expanded clone.

j_call: TRBJ2-7
d_call: -
v_call: TRBV18
clone_size: -
cdr3_nt: TGTGCCAGCTCACCACCGGCAGGGCGCTACGAGCAGTACTTC
cdr3_aa: CASSPPAGRYEQYF

j_call: TRBJ1-1
d_call: -
v_call: TRBV7-9
clone_size: -
cdr3_nt: TGTGCCAGCAGTCCGGGCGGGCCAAGGACGAACACTGAAGCTTTCTTT
cdr3_aa: CASSPGGPRTNTEAFF

j_call: TRBJ1-2
d_call: -
v_call: TRBV6-5
clone_size: -
cdr3_nt: TGTGCCAGCACCCACCGCCTCAGGCAGGCTGTAGGCTACACCTTC
cdr3_aa: CASTHRLRQAVGYTF

j_call: TRBJ2-7
d_call: TRBD1
v_call: TRBV15
clone_size: -
cdr3_nt: TGTGCCACCAGCAGAGACCCAAACAGGGGCTACGAGCAGTACTTC
cdr3_aa: CATSRDPNRGYEQYF

j_call: TRBJ1-2
d_call: -
v_call: TRBV10-3
clone_size: once
cdr3_nt: TGTGCCTCCAGGGCGGGGGGCGGCTATGGCTACACCTTC
cdr3_aa: CASRAGGGYGYTF

j_call: TRBJ2-1
d_call: TRBD1
v_call: TRBV5-1
clone_size: -
cdr3_nt: TGCGCCAGCAGCAAACTTGGGACAGGGGGCGGAAATGAGCAGTTCTTC
cdr3_aa: CASSKLGTGGGNEQFF

j_call: TRBJ2-7
d_call: -
v_call: TRBV2
clone_size: -
cdr3_nt: TGTGCCAGCAGTGAAGCCTCAGGGATCGAGCAGTACTTC
cdr3_aa: CASSEASGIEQYF

j_call: TRBJ1-1
d_call: -
v_call: TRBV19
clone_size: -
cdr3_nt: TGTGCCAGTAGTACGGGAGGGCAGGGGACTGAAGCTTTCTTT
cdr3_aa: CASSTGGQGTEAFF

j_call: TRBJ2-7
d_call: -
v_call: TRBV5-6
clone_size: -
cdr3_nt: TGTGCCAGCAGCCTAGTCCGTCACGAGCAGTACTTC
cdr3_aa: CASSLVRHEQYF

j_call: TRBJ2-1
d_call: -
v_call: TRBV30
clone_size: few
cdr3_nt: TGTGCCTGGAGTGGGAGTGGCCCTGAGCAGTTCTTC
cdr3_aa: CAWSGSGPEQFF

j_call: TRBJ2-2
d_call: TRBD2
v_call: TRBV19
clone_size: -
cdr3_nt: TGTGCCAGTAGAGGGGCGGGGGTTAGAACCGGGGAGCTGTTTTTT
cdr3_aa: CASRGAGVRTGELFF

j_call: TRBJ2-7
d_call: TRBD1
v_call: TRBV4-2
clone_size: few
cdr3_nt: TGTGCCAGCAGCCAACCCGGGACAGGGGTCTACGAGCAGTACTTC
cdr3_aa: CASSQPGTGVYEQYF

j_call: TRBJ2-7
d_call: -
v_call: TRBV28
clone_size: -
cdr3_nt: TGTGCCACCTGGGGTGGGAGAGGTGGCGAGCAGTACTTC
cdr3_aa: CATWGGRGGEQYF

j_call: TRBJ2-3
d_call: -
v_call: TRBV4-1
clone_size: few
cdr3_nt: TGCGCCAGCAGCCGCCTTGGGGCGGGCACAGATACGCAGTATTTT
cdr3_aa: CASSRLGAGTDTQYF

j_call: TRBJ1-6
d_call: TRBD1
v_call: TRBV5-1
clone_size: -
cdr3_nt: TGCGCCAGCAGCTTGGTCGGGGACAGAGATAATTCACCCCTCCACTTT
cdr3_aa: CASSLVGDRDNSPLHF

j_call: TRBJ2-1
d_call: TRBD1
v_call: TRBV7-3
clone_size: -
cdr3_nt: TGTGCCAGCAGCTTAGATTCGGCAGGGGGCTACAATGAGCAGTTCTTC
cdr3_aa: CASSLDSAGGYNEQFF

j_call: TRBJ1-4
d_call: -
v_call: TRBV27
clone_size: -
cdr3_nt: TGTGCCAGCAGTTTATCAAGGGAGACAGAAAAACTGTTTTTT
cdr3_aa: CASSLSRETEKLFF

j_call: TRBJ2-3
d_call: -
v_call: TRBV9
clone_size: -
cdr3_nt: TGTGCCTGCCCTGGGCCCCCCACAGATACGCAGTATTTT
cdr3_aa: CACPGPPTDTQYF

j_call: TRBJ2-5
d_call: TRBD1
v_call: TRBV7-9
clone_size: -
cdr3_nt: TGTGCCAGCAGCCCTAGATCGACAGGGAAAATGGAGACCCAGTACTTC
cdr3_aa: CASSPRSTGKMETQYF

j_call: TRBJ2-7
d_call: -
v_call: TRBV12-2
clone_size: once
cdr3_nt: TGTGCAAGTCGCTTAGATTTTTTGGGGACTACCTCCTACGAGCAGTACTTC
cdr3_aa: CASRLDFLGTTSYEQYF

j_call: TRBJ2-6
d_call: TRBD1
v_call: TRBV6-6
clone_size: few
cdr3_nt: TGTGCCAGCAGTTTGCACAGGGGGTCCGGGGCCAACGTCCTGACTTTC
cdr3_aa: CASSLHRGSGANVLTF

j_call: TRBJ2-1
d_call: -
v_call: TRBV11-2
clone_size: -
cdr3_nt: TGTGCCAGCAGCTCGGCCCCGGAGAGTGAGCAGTTCTTC
cdr3_aa: CASSSAPESEQFF

j_call: TRBJ1-2
d_call: -
v_call: TRBV5-5
clone_size: -
cdr3_nt: TGTGCCAGCAGCTTGGAGCTACAGGGAAGGGGGTATGGCTACACCTTC
cdr3_aa: CASSLELQGRGYGYTF

j_call: TRBJ1-2
d_call: TRBD1
v_call: TRBV18
clone_size: -
cdr3_nt: TGTGCCAGCTCACCACGGACAGGGAGTAACTATGGCTACACCTTC
cdr3_aa: CASSPRTGSNYGYTF

j_call: TRBJ2-3
d_call: TRBD1
v_call: TRBV24-1
clone_size: once
cdr3_nt: TGTGCCACCAGTGAGGCAGGGGGTACAGATACGCAGTATTTT
cdr3_aa: CATSEAGGTDTQYF

j_call: TRBJ2-1
d_call: TRBD2
v_call: TRBV6-6
clone_size: -
cdr3_nt: TGTGCCATCTTAGCGGGGGCTTACAATGAGCAGTTCTTC
cdr3_aa: CAILAGAYNEQFF

j_call: TRBJ2-3
d_call: TRBD2
v_call: TRBV19
clone_size: -
cdr3_nt: TGTGCCAGTAGTATCCTCAGCGGGGGCACAGATACGCAGTATTTT
cdr3_aa: CASSILSGGTDTQYF

j_call: TRBJ1-1
d_call: -
v_call: TRBV12-3/TRBV12-4
clone_size: -
cdr3_nt: TGTGCCAGCAGCCCTGGCGGGAACACTGAAGCTTTCTTT
cdr3_aa: CASSPGGNTEAFF

j_call: TRBJ2-1
d_call: -
v_call: TRBV20-1
clone_size: -
cdr3_nt: TGCAGTGCTAGAAGGGGGTTACCGATCTTC
cdr3_aa: CSARRGLPIF

j_call: TRBJ2-5
d_call: -
v_call: TRBV18
clone_size: once
cdr3_nt: TGTGCCAGCTCACCTAGGCTAGCGAACCAAGAGACCCAGTACTTC
cdr3_aa: CASSPRLANQETQYF

j_call: TRBJ1-2
d_call: TRBD1
v_call: TRBV5-1
clone_size: -
cdr3_nt: TGCGCCAGCAGCGCCGGACAGGCCCTTCGCTATGGCTACACCTTC
cdr3_aa: CASSAGQALRYGYTF

j_call: TRBJ1-1
d_call: -
v_call: TRBV6-2/TRBV6-3
clone_size: few
cdr3_nt: TGTGCCAGCAGTCGCCTTGTAGGAGGGCTCCCAGGCGTCACTGAAGCTTTCTTT
cdr3_aa: CASSRLVGGLPGVTEAFF

j_call: TRBJ2-2
d_call: TRBD1
v_call: TRBV5-4
clone_size: -
cdr3_nt: TGTGCCAGCAGCCCCATGACAGGGCTGCCAACCGGGGAGCTGTTTTTT
cdr3_aa: CASSPMTGLPTGELFF

j_call: TRBJ2-2
d_call: TRBD2
v_call: TRBV27
clone_size: -
cdr3_nt: TGTGCCAGCAGTTTCTCTAGCGGGAGGGCCAACGGGGAGCTGTTTTTT
cdr3_aa: CASSFSSGRANGELFF

j_call: TRBJ1-5
d_call: TRBD1
v_call: TRBV19
clone_size: -
cdr3_nt: TGTGCCAGCGCCAGACAGGGGGCTTTGCAGCCCCAGCATTTT
cdr3_aa: CASARQGALQPQHF

j_call: TRBJ2-1
d_call: TRBD1
v_call: TRBV5-1
clone_size: -
cdr3_nt: TGCGCCAGCAGCTTGGGACAGGGCACAATCTCCTACAATGAGCAGTTCTTC
cdr3_aa: CASSLGQGTISYNEQFF

j_call: TRBJ1-2
d_call: -
v_call: TRBV29-1
clone_size: -
cdr3_nt: TGCAGCGTGAACGTACAGGGCGGCGGCTACACCTTC
cdr3_aa: CSVNVQGGGYTF

j_call: TRBJ2-5
d_call: -
v_call: TRBV5-1
clone_size: -
cdr3_nt: TGCGCCAGCAGCCCACTGGACTATATCGAGACCCAGTACTTC
cdr3_aa: CASSPLDYIETQYF

j_call: TRBJ2-3
d_call: -
v_call: TRBV5-4
clone_size: -
cdr3_nt: TGTGCCAGCAGCTTGAGGTGGTTAGCGGGCACAGATACGCAGTATTTT
cdr3_aa: CASSLRWLAGTDTQYF

j_call: TRBJ1-4
d_call: -
v_call: TRBV6-6
clone_size: -
cdr3_nt: TGTGCCAGCAGTAAAACCGACGGACTTAATGAAAAACTGTTTTTT
cdr3_aa: CASSKTDGLNEKLFF

j_call: TRBJ2-3
d_call: TRBD2
v_call: TRBV18
clone_size: -
cdr3_nt: TGTGCCAGCTCACCAGTCAATTCGCTCGGACTAGCGGGAGGGGGCATGAGCACAGATACGCAGTATTTT
cdr3_aa: CASSPVNSLGLAGGGMSTDTQYF

j_call: TRBJ2-6
d_call: TRBD1
v_call: TRBV9
clone_size: -
cdr3_nt: TGTGCCAGCAGCGTAGAGGGACAGCTTAGCTCTGGGGCCAACGTCCTGACTTTC
cdr3_aa: CASSVEGQLSSGANVLTF

j_call: TRBJ1-5
d_call: TRBD1
v_call: TRBV6-1
clone_size: -
cdr3_nt: TGTGCCAGCAGTGAGAGCCCTGACAGGGGACGGGGCCAGCCCCAGCATTTT
cdr3_aa: CASSESPDRGRGQPQHF

j_call: TRBJ2-1
d_call: TRBD2
v_call: TRBV7-9
clone_size: -
cdr3_nt: TGTGCCAGCACGGGACTAGCCTACAATGAGCAGTTCTTC
cdr3_aa: CASTGLAYNEQFF

j_call: TRBJ2-7
d_call: TRBD2
v_call: TRBV5-1
clone_size: -
cdr3_nt: TGCGCCAGCAGCCGGGGACTAGCGGGAGGCTACGAGCAGTACTTC
cdr3_aa: CASSRGLAGGYEQYF

j_call: TRBJ1-3
d_call: -
v_call: TRBV7-8
clone_size: -
cdr3_nt: TGTGCCAGCAGCTTAGTACGGGGGTCTGGAAACACCATATATTTT
cdr3_aa: CASSLVRGSGNTIYF

j_call: TRBJ1-2
d_call: -
v_call: TRBV5-8
clone_size: -
cdr3_nt: TGTGCCAGCAGCTTGAGGACAGTCTATGGCCACACCTTC
cdr3_aa: CASSLRTVYGHTF